The 27 T cell receptor beta chains given below trace back to one sample, sequenced in a study of blood T cells in healthy people across ages. A second PCR, run for roughly 7 to 11 cycles, used a sample-barcoded 5' primer plus a J-beta primer mix. One entry per CDR3 protein, called by TCRdb with MiXCR from the 5' RACE reads. This table holds some 1,800,000 distinct CDR3 sequences, about two fifths found once. Source material: blood. These receptors were taken from a human donor in good health.

On this clonotype itself: The junction and the germline gene differ at one end; a read error may be behind it. CDR3 nucleotide sequence: TGTGCCAGCAGCTCGGGTGGCAGGGGAGGCAATCGGCCCCAGCATTTT. Its translation is CASSSGGRGGNRPQHF. The rearrangement joins TRBV7-9 to TRBJ1-5; tentatively, D is TRBD1 (6 bases). Germline assignment: CDR1 SEHNR and CDR2 FQNEAQ (reference sequence). The CDR3 is 16 residues long.

This clonotype turned up a few times. The chain recombines TRBV4-3 with TRBJ2-3; D remains unclear. Germline CDR1 LGHNA, CDR2 YSLEER. CDR3 size: 15 residues. The germline V and J ends were trimmed by 0 bases and 1 base, with 8 bases remaining between them. The CDR3 nucleotides are TGCGCCAGCAGCCAAGATCTCATGGGCACAGATACGCAGTATTTT. This encodes CASSQDLMGTDTQYF.

This rearrangement joins TRBV2 to TRBJ2-3; TRBD1 is a possible D gene (5 bases). The CDR3 covers 14 residues. The V end lost 7 bases, the J end lost 6 bases, and 17 bases lay between the germline ends. Germline V lookup: CDR1 SNHLY, CDR2 FYNNEI. CDR3 protein: CASNTQGKYDTQYF. In DNA, the CDR3 is TGTGCCAGCAACACTCAGGGAAAGTACGATACGCAGTATTTT.

This clonotype was found a few times. The chain carries TRBV12-5 and TRBJ2-1; weak D call: TRBD1 (7 bases). CDR1 LGHNT and CDR2 FRNRAP come from the germline V gene. The CDR3 has 18 residues. V lost 2 bases and J 4 bases, leaving 21 bases between the germline ends. CDR3 region: CASGLWRGQPNTYNEQFF. CDR3 in DNA: TGTGCTAGTGGTTTGTGGAGGGGACAGCCAAACACATACAATGAGCAGTTCTTC. Full variable domain (remainder filled in from reference TRBV12-5 and TRBJ2-1): DARVTQTPRHKVTEMGQEVTMRCQPILGHNTVFWYRQTMMQGLELLAYFRNRAPLDDSGMPKDRFSAEMPDATLATLKIQPSEPRDSAVYFCASGLWRGQPNTYNEQFFGPGTRLTVL.

The CDR3 region has the DNA TGTGCCAGCAGCCAAGGGGGGGGGAGCGAGGGTGTGGAGACCCAGTACTTC. Amino acid sequence: CASSQGGGSEGVETQYF. This chain links TRBV4-2 with TRBJ2-5, with 7 nucleotides matching TRBD2. The CDR3 runs to 17 residues. Germline assignment: CDR1 LGHNA and CDR2 YNFKEQ. The trim removed 1 base at V and 5 bases at J, leaving 13 bases unmatched.

To note about this clonotype: At one end, the junction sequence differs from germline, possibly due to a read error. The chain couples TRBV5-1 to TRBJ1-6; no clear D gene. The CDR3 consists of 18 residues. CDR1 SGHRS and CDR2 YFSETQ come from the germline V gene. CDR3 sequence reads: CASRRLTDASSYNSPLHF. CDR3 nucleotide sequence: TGTGCCAGCCGCCGTTTAACGGACGCGAGCTCCTATAATTCACCCCTCCACTTT.

The V gene is TRBV12-3 or TRBV12-4, the J gene TRBJ1-2; D may be TRBD1 (6 bases). The CDR3 is 14 residues long. V was clipped by 5 bases and J by 8 bases, with 18 bases between them. DNA of the CDR3: TGTGCCAGCAGTAGCGACAGGTCCCGGAGAGGCTACACCTTC. Its translation: CASSSDRSRRGYTF.

The V call is TRBV28, the J call TRBJ1-2; D might be TRBD1 (6 bases). The CDR3 extends over 14 amino acids. Trimming cost V 6 bases and J 7 bases, with 18 bases left between them. Germline CDR1 MDHEN, CDR2 SYDVKM. CDR3 in amino acids: CASRLSGGPGGYTF. The CDR3 DNA reads as TGTGCCAGCAGGCTCAGCGGGGGGCCGGGTGGCTACACCTTC.

Here the CDR3 reads CASSLAQRQAYSNQPQHF. For the CDR3, the DNA is TGTGCCAGCAGTTTAGCGCAGAGACAGGCCTATAGCAATCAGCCCCAGCATTTT. This chain joins TRBV12-3 or TRBV12-4 and TRBJ1-5, with D tentatively TRBD1 (6 bases). The CDR3 runs to 18 residues. The germline V and J ends were trimmed by 0 bases and 0 bases, with 15 bases remaining between them.

The gene calls are TRBV12-3 or TRBV12-4 and TRBJ1-5; a possible D gene is TRBD1 (5 bases). V gave up 3 bases and J gave up 4 bases, with 16 bases separating them. The CDR3 sequence is 16 residues long. CDR3 nucleotides: TGTGCCAGCAGTTTTTCCGACCGGACAAGTAATCAGCCCCAGCATTTT. Translated, it gives CASSFSDRTSNQPQHF.

V gene TRBV10-3 combines with J gene TRBJ2-1; perhaps TRBD1 as D (6 bases). CDR1 ENHRY and CDR2 SYGVKD come from the germline V gene. V gave up 6 bases and J gave up 12 bases, with 18 bases separating them. This CDR3 is built from 13 residues. In DNA form, the CDR3 reads TGTGCCATCAGAGAAGGACAGCGCAGTTTGCAGTTCTTC. This encodes CAIREGQRSLQFF.

The gene calls are TRBV6-5 and TRBJ2-1; D gene ambiguous. There are 16 residues in the CDR3. Trimming shortened V by 4 bases and J by 4 bases, and 17 bases separated the two germline ends. The germline gives CDR1 MNHEY, CDR2 SVGAGI. DNA for the CDR3: TGTGCCAGCAGTTTATACGAAAAGGTCGCTTACAATGAGCAGTTCTTC. Translation: CASSLYEKVAYNEQFF.

The rearrangement links TRBV20-1 to TRBJ2-3; possible D gene TRBD2, 5 bases. The CDR3 is 16 amino acids. Trimming pared 1 base from V and 0 bases from J, leaving 14 bases between. Per the germline V gene, CDR1 is DFQATT and CDR2 is SNEGSKA (reference sequence). CDR3 protein: CSARAGTSTSTDTQYF. CDR3 DNA: TGCAGTGCTAGAGCGGGAACTTCGACTAGCACAGATACGCAGTATTTT.

This clonotype was detected only a few times. The rearrangement uses TRBV20-1 and TRBJ2-1, with 7 positions matching TRBD2. CDR1 and CDR2 from the germline V gene are DFQATT and SNEGSKA (reference sequence). The CDR3 spans 14 residues. Germline trimming cut 0 bases from V and 6 bases from J; bases unmatched to any gene: 5. In nucleotides, the CDR3 is TGCAGTGCTAGAGAGAGCGGGGCCTCCAATGAGCAGTTCTTC. Translated: CSARESGASNEQFF.

This clonotype was detected only a few times. The chain links TRBV5-4 to TRBJ2-7, with 7 bases that match TRBD2. The CDR3 has 15 amino acids. Germline-derived CDR1 and CDR2 are SGHNT and YYREEE (reference sequence). The J segment lost 4 bases and the V segment lost 2 bases, leaving 9 bases of the junction unmatched. This CDR3 is CASSFSAGPSYEQYF. CDR3 nucleotide sequence: TGTGCCAGCAGCTTTTCAGCGGGGCCTTCGTACGAGCAGTACTTC.

This clonotype was counted a few times. V gene TRBV7-2 combines with J gene TRBJ2-7, with D perhaps TRBD1 (6 bases). The V gene's germline CDR1 is SGHTA and CDR2 FQGNSA. V was trimmed by 6 bases and J by 3 bases, leaving 12 bases between them. CDR3 length equals 13 residues. CDR3 loop: CASRRTGFYEQYF. The CDR3 nucleotides are TGTGCCAGCAGACGAACAGGGTTCTACGAGCAGTACTTC.

This clonotype has at least ten counts. DNA for the CDR3: TGTGCCAGCAGTGGACCCAGCGGGGGGGCCGATGAGCAGTTCTTC. Encoded protein: CASSGPSGGADEQFF. This chain joins TRBV6-4 and TRBJ2-1; TRBD2 matches 10 bases. Germline CDR1 is MRHNA and CDR2 is SNTAGT. The CDR3 extends over 15 amino acids. V lost 4 bases to trimming and J lost 8 bases; unmatched junction nucleotides: 8.

V usage is TRBV12-3 or TRBV12-4 and J usage is TRBJ1-5; a possible D gene is TRBD1 (6 bases). Trimming shortened V by 2 bases and J by 3 bases, and 11 bases separated the two germline ends. CDR3 length: 15 amino acids. Here the CDR3 DNA reads TGTGCCAGCAGTTTATTCGACAGGAACAATCAGCCCCAGCATTTT. It is translated as CASSLFDRNNQPQHF.

This chain uses TRBV6-2 or TRBV6-3 with TRBJ1-2, with D possibly TRBD1 on 5 matching bases. The CDR3 has 15 amino acids. Trimming removed 2 bases from V and 4 bases from J, with 14 bases in between. The germline V gene has CDR1 MNHEY and CDR2 SVGEGT. For the CDR3, the DNA is TGTGCCAGCAGTTACGCAGGGAGGCCTTTCTATGGCTACACCTTC. Translated, it gives CASSYAGRPFYGYTF.

The CDR3 sequence: CASSWATEETQYF. The CDR3 DNA is TGTGCCAGCAGCTGGGCTACCGAAGAGACCCAGTACTTC. This sequence joins TRBV7-6 and TRBJ2-5, with unresolved D. Germline V gene sequence: CDR1 SGHVS, CDR2 FNYEAQ. Trimming removed 4 bases at V and 3 bases at J, with 9 bases between. This CDR3 spans 13 amino acids.

This clonotype was detected only a few times. A junction boundary mismatches the germline segment, possibly from a read error. V and J are TRBV7-2 and TRBJ2-4, with D possibly TRBD2 on 8 matching bases. This CDR3 is built from 15 residues. CDR1 is SGHTA and CDR2 is FQGNSA in the germline V gene. CDR3 sequence reads: CAGSLAGQMENIQYF. The CDR3 region has the DNA TGTGCCGGCAGCTTAGCGGGACAGATGGAAAACATTCAGTACTTC.

This clonotype showed up just a few times. This chain connects TRBV12-3 or TRBV12-4 to TRBJ1-4; a possible D gene is TRBD1 (6 bases). V was clipped by 0 bases and J by 1 base, with 9 bases between them. This CDR3 is built from 16 residues. The CDR3 here is CASSLALGQTNEKLFF. Here the CDR3 DNA reads TGTGCCAGCAGTTTAGCGCTGGGACAAACTAATGAAAAACTGTTTTTT.

The table lists this clonotype with a few counts. This chain connects TRBV6-5 to TRBJ2-1, with D perhaps TRBD2 (6 bases). V was shortened by 3 bases and J by 5 bases, with 11 bases between the two germline ends. Germline-derived CDR1 and CDR2 are MNHEY and SVGAGI. The CDR3 runs 14 residues. CDR3 region: CASSYMRGHNEQFF. The CDR3 nucleotides read TGTGCCAGCAGTTATATGCGGGGACACAATGAGCAGTTCTTC.

The rearrangement uses TRBV12-3 or TRBV12-4 and TRBJ1-2; tentative D call: TRBD1 (5 bases). Deletions cut 5 bases from V and 4 bases from J, with 20 bases between. The CDR3 runs to 16 residues. The CDR3 nucleotides read TGTGCCAGCAGTGGGACCGGGACGCTTGGCATCTATGGCTACACCTTC. This gives the protein CASSGTGTLGIYGYTF.

As to this clonotype: A much larger clone differs from this one at a single base, so this may be a read error. V gene TRBV6-5 combines with J gene TRBJ1-2; TRBD1 matches 8 bases. The CDR3 spans 12 residues. CDR1 and CDR2 (germline): MNHEY, SVGAGI. This chain's CDR3 is CTSRFRGQGYTF. For the CDR3, the DNA is TGTACCAGTCGATTCAGGGGGCAGGGCTACACCTTC.

The rearrangement uses TRBV7-2 and TRBJ2-5, with TRBD1 matching 8 bases. Gene TRBJ2-7 matches the end of the DNA better, so the J call may be wrong. The CDR3 extends over 15 amino acids. Germline V gene lookup returns CDR1 SGHTA and CDR2 FQGNSA. The CDR3 protein is CASSAHGQGSYEQYF. CDR3 sequence (DNA): TGTGCCAGCAGCGCCCACGGACAGGGCAGCTACGAGCAGTACTTC.

The J gene is TRBJ2-7, the V gene TRBV7-3; TRBD2 matches at 8 bases. The length of the CDR3 is 15 residues. Germline V CDR1 and CDR2: SGHTA, FQGTGA. The V and J ends lost 6 bases and 5 bases, in that order; junction bases with no gene match: 12. Written as DNA, the CDR3 is TGTGCCAGCAGTTCCTCCGGGACTAGAGGCCACGAGCAGTACTTC. Translation: CASSSSGTRGHEQYF.